Following are 23 T cell receptor beta chains from one sample sequenced in a study of technical replicates of blood from a few donors. Produced via immunoSEQ multiplex PCR; TCRdb's table is partial and in-frame only. Of tens of thousands of clones detected, about 97% appear once; the ten largest clones hold 0.25% to 0.3%. Sequencing used T cells isolated from PBMCs. These receptors all stem from a human donor in good health.

The chain recombines TRBV19 with TRBJ2-7; D gene ambiguous. Germline V gives CDR1 LNHDA, CDR2 SQIVND (reference sequence). V lost 9 bases, J lost 2 bases, and 11 bases lay in between. This CDR3 is built from 12 residues. The CDR3 region is CASSYRTYEQYF. As DNA, the CDR3 is TGTGCCAGCTCATACAGAACCTACGAGCAGTACTTC. The full variable domain, its missing parts supplied by reference TRBV19 and TRBJ2-7, is DGGITQSPKYLFRKEGQNVTLSCEQNLNHDAMYWYRQDPGQGLRLIYYSQIVNDFQKGDIAEGYSVSREKKESFPLTVTSAQKNPTAFYLCASSYRTYEQYFGPGTRLTVT.

The chain employs TRBV16 and TRBJ1-5; D possibly corresponds to TRBD1 (6 bases). Germline V gene sequence: CDR1 KGHSY, CDR2 FQNENV. V dropped 3 bases and J dropped 4 bases, with 16 bases sitting between them. This CDR3 has 16 amino acids. CDR3: CASSQSDRRLNQPQHF. The CDR3 DNA is TGTGCCAGCAGCCAGTCAGACAGGCGCCTAAATCAGCCCCAGCATTTT.

The V and J genes are TRBV9 and TRBJ2-3; 8 bases are shared with TRBD1. The V segment lost 4 bases and the J segment 2 bases; nucleotides outside the gene matches: 12. This CDR3 is built from 17 residues. Germline loops: CDR1 SGDLS, CDR2 YYNGEE. CDR3 sequence reads: CASSPRKGQGFTDTQYF. In DNA form, the CDR3 reads TGTGCCAGCAGCCCACGAAAAGGACAGGGCTTCACAGATACGCAGTATTTT.

The chain recombines TRBV19 with TRBJ1-2; D possibly corresponds to TRBD1 (6 bases). This CDR3 is 15 amino acids long. The germline gives CDR1 LNHDA, CDR2 SQIVND (reference sequence). The germline V and J ends were trimmed by 5 bases and 8 bases, with 21 bases remaining between them. CDR3 residues: CASSPGGPGPGGYTF. The CDR3 DNA is TGTGCCAGTAGTCCGGGGGGCCCGGGGCCGGGAGGCTACACCTTC.

This rearrangement joins TRBV4-1 to TRBJ1-4; 8 positions match TRBD1. This CDR3 contains 16 residues. Trimming removed 0 bases from V and 6 bases from J; junction bases left unmatched: 6. CDR1 is MGHRA, CDR2 YSYEKL, per germline. The CDR3 coding sequence is TGCGCCAGCAGCCAAGATTTAGGGACAGGTTATGAAAAACTGTTTTTT. Translated, it gives CASSQDLGTGYEKLFF.

The genes are TRBV6-5 and TRBJ2-7, with 13 nucleotides matching TRBD2. This CDR3 is built from 15 residues. With 4 bases clipped from V and 5 bases from J, the junction kept 5 bases outside the gene matches. Per germline, CDR1 MNHEY and CDR2 SVGAGI. This chain's CDR3 is CASSSKGLAGDEQYF. The CDR3 region has the DNA TGTGCCAGCAGTTCAAAAGGACTAGCGGGAGACGAGCAGTACTTC.

This CDR3 is CASSYRIKGAQAFF. CDR3 in DNA: TGTGCCAGCAGCTATAGGATCAAGGGGGCGCAGGCTTTCTTT. The genes are TRBV7-4 and TRBJ1-1; TRBD1 matches 7 bases. CDR1 and CDR2 from the germline V gene are SGHVT and SQSDAQ. The ends lost 4 bases at V and 11 bases at J; junction bases unmatched: 13. The CDR3 has 14 amino acids.

The chain joins TRBV6-1 to TRBJ2-7; the D is unclear. Looked up from germline, CDR1 is MNHNS and CDR2 is SASEGT. The CDR3 has 13 amino acids. The V end lost 2 bases, the J end lost 3 bases, and 8 bases lay between the germline ends. CDR3 bases: TGTGCCAGCAGTGAAAGAATTAGCTACGAGCAGTACTTC. It encodes CASSERISYEQYF.

The CDR3, as DNA: TGCGCCAGCAGCCAAAACAGGGGGAGTAGTGAAAAACTGTTTTTT. It encodes CASSQNRGSSEKLFF. This rearrangement joins TRBV4-3 to TRBJ1-4; TRBD1 matches at 8 bases. The germline gives CDR1 LGHNA, CDR2 YSLEER. The CDR3 runs 15 residues. V was clipped by 2 bases and J by 7 bases; unmatched bases: 6.

The CDR3 DNA is TGTGCCAGCAGCTTCGGTGGGAACACCGGGGAGCTGTTTTTT. Protein: CASSFGGNTGELFF. The chain carries TRBV5-6 and TRBJ2-2; D gene uncertain. Germline-derived CDR1 and CDR2 are SGHDT and YYEEEE. The length of the CDR3 is 14 residues. Trimming removed 2 bases from V and 1 base from J, with 6 bases in between.

This rearrangement joins TRBV29-1 to TRBJ1-3; TRBD1 might be the D (6 bases). Trimming pared 6 bases from V and 0 bases from J, leaving 12 bases between. The CDR3 has 14 residues. Per germline, CDR1 SQVTM and CDR2 ANQGSEA. For the CDR3, the DNA is TGCAGCGTCGTACAGGGTTACTCTGGAAACACCATATATTTT. It yields the protein CSVVQGYSGNTIYF.

The chain combines TRBV5-4 with TRBJ2-6, with a weak D call TRBD2 (5 bases). The CDR3 contains 17 residues. The V end lost 1 base, the J end lost 4 bases, and 15 bases lay between the germline ends. Germline CDR1 SGHNT, CDR2 YYREEE (reference sequence). This CDR3 is CASSLLPGSSGANVLTF. The CDR3 DNA reads TGTGCCAGCAGCTTGCTACCGGGAAGTTCCGGGGCCAACGTCCTGACTTTC.

The chain joins TRBV2 to TRBJ1-1; D may be TRBD1 (5 bases). The CDR3 consists of 15 residues. V was shortened by 2 bases and J by 0 bases, with 10 bases between the two germline ends. In germline, CDR1 is SNHLY, CDR2 FYNNEI. The CDR3 region is CASSESGGMNTEAFF. The CDR3 DNA sequence: TGTGCCAGCAGTGAATCCGGGGGGATGAACACTGAAGCTTTCTTT.

The CDR3 DNA reads as TGCGCCAGCAGCCAAGTGGCACTAGCGGGAGCCCCGTTCTACGAGCAGTACTTC. This sequence encodes CASSQVALAGAPFYEQYF. This rearrangement joins TRBV4-1 to TRBJ2-7; TRBD2 matches 11 bases. Looked up from germline, CDR1 is MGHRA and CDR2 is YSYEKL. The CDR3 consists of 18 residues. V dropped 1 base and J dropped 3; count of bases not matched to a gene: 11.

This rearrangement joins TRBV30 to TRBJ1-1; 10 bases line up with TRBD1. Germline CDR1 reads GTSNPN; CDR2 reads SVGIG (reference sequence). V shed 3 bases, J shed 6 bases, and the junction held 7 bases outside the gene matches. The CDR3 covers 14 residues. This chain's CDR3 is CAWSPDRGRAEAFF. CDR3 sequence (DNA): TGTGCCTGGAGCCCCGACAGGGGGCGGGCTGAAGCTTTCTTT.

The chain joins TRBV30 to TRBJ1-5; 9 positions agree with TRBD1. The CDR3 has 16 amino acids. The ends lost 5 bases at V and 0 bases at J; junction bases unmatched: 8. Per the germline V gene, CDR1 is GTSNPN and CDR2 is SVGIG (reference sequence). The CDR3 DNA is TGTGCCTGGGCGGGACAGGGAAAATATAGCAATCAGCCCCAGCATTTT. Its translation is CAWAGQGKYSNQPQHF.

V usage is TRBV6-5 and J usage is TRBJ2-7; no clear D. The germline V gene encodes CDR1 MNHEY and CDR2 SVGAGI. This CDR3 is 16 amino acids long. Trimming left V 0 bases short and J 3 bases short, with 15 bases between. The CDR3 DNA follows: TGTGCCAGCAGTTACTCGGTTCTTTCTCCGGGCTACGAGCAGTACTTC. Encoded protein: CASSYSVLSPGYEQYF.

The rearrangement joins TRBV15 to TRBJ1-2, with 8 nucleotides matching TRBD1. The V segment lost 5 bases and the J segment 5 bases; nucleotides outside the gene matches: 4. The germline V gene encodes CDR1 LNHNV and CDR2 YYDKDF (reference sequence). The CDR3 spans 13 residues. For the CDR3, the DNA is TGTGCCACCAGCGCACAGGGGGAGTATGGCTACACCTTC. It specifies CATSAQGEYGYTF.

This chain links TRBV4-3 with TRBJ2-7, with D perhaps matching TRBD1 (5 bases). Germline V gives CDR1 LGHNA, CDR2 YSLEER. The V end lost 0 bases, the J end lost 1 base, and 10 bases lay between the germline ends. The CDR3 has 15 residues. This CDR3 reads CASSQDSDISYEQYF. CDR3 in DNA: TGCGCCAGCAGCCAAGATTCGGACATTTCCTACGAGCAGTACTTC.

This chain links TRBV6-5 with TRBJ1-1, with a weak D call TRBD1 (5 bases). V was shortened by 8 bases and J by 1 base, with 17 bases between the two germline ends. The CDR3 consists of 15 residues. CDR1 MNHEY and CDR2 SVGAGI come from the germline V gene. CDR3 in DNA: TGTGCCAGCGGCAGGGTACAGCTACGGAACACTGAAGCTTTCTTT. This codes for CASGRVQLRNTEAFF.

This chain uses TRBV5-8 with TRBJ1-1; 9 bases fit TRBD1. Germline values: CDR1 SGHTS, CDR2 YDEGEE. The CDR3 has 15 residues. The J segment lost 1 base and the V segment lost 3 bases, leaving 4 bases of the junction unmatched. The CDR3 DNA reads as TGTGCCAGCAGCTGGGGGACAGGGCAGAACACTGAAGCTTTCTTT. Translated, it gives CASSWGTGQNTEAFF. The full variable domain, with the rest looked up from reference TRBV5-8 and TRBJ1-1, is EAGVTQSPTHLIKTRGQQATLRCSPISGHTSVYWYQQALGLGLQFLLWYDEGEERNRGNFPPRFSGRQFPNYSSELNVNALELEDSALYLCASSWGTGQNTEAFFGQGTRLTVV.

The rearrangement uses TRBV5-1 and TRBJ1-2; possible D gene TRBD1, 6 bases. This CDR3 comprises 15 residues. In germline, CDR1 is SGHRS, CDR2 YFSETQ. Deletions cut 5 bases from V and 0 bases from J, with 14 bases between. The CDR3 coding sequence is TGCGCCAGCAGGCCAGACAGGTTAGCTAACTATGGCTACACCTTC. Amino acid sequence: CASRPDRLANYGYTF. The full variable domain, completed using reference TRBV5-1 and TRBJ1-2, is KAGVTQTPRYLIKTRGQQVTLSCSPISGHRSVSWYQQTPGQGLQFLFEYFSETQRNKGNFPGRFSGRQFSNSRSEMNVSTLELGDSALYLCASRPDRLANYGYTFGSGTRLTVV.

The V gene is TRBV9, the J gene TRBJ2-7, with D tentatively TRBD2 (6 bases). This CDR3 is built from 15 residues. The V gene's germline CDR1 is SGDLS and CDR2 YYNGEE. Trimming took 1 base from V and 4 from J, leaving 15 bases between them. Here the CDR3 reads CASSVSTGVGYEQYF. For the CDR3, the DNA is TGTGCCAGCAGCGTATCTACGGGAGTTGGGTACGAGCAGTACTTC.